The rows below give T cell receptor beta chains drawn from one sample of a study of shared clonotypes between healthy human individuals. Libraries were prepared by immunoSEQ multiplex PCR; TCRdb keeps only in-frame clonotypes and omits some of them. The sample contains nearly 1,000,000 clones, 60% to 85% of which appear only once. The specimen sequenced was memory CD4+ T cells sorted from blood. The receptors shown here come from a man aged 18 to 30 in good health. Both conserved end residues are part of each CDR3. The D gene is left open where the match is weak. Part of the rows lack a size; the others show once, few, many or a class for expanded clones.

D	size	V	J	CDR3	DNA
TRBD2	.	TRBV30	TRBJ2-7	CAFRLAGGRIDEQYF	TGTGCCTTCAGGCTAGCGGGAGGCCGGATCGACGAGCAGTACTTC
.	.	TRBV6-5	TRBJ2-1	CASSYAGLDRINEQFF	TGTGCCAGCAGTTATGCAGGCTTAGATAGGATCAATGAGCAGTTCTTC
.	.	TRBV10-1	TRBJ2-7	CASSESGVGSYEQYF	TGCGCCAGCAGTGAGTCGGGGGTCGGCTCCTACGAGCAGTACTTC
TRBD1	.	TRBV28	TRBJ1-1	CASSLSDRGRGAFF	TGTGCCAGCAGTTTATCCGACAGGGGGCGCGGAGCTTTCTTT
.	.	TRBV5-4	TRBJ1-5	CASSLGEGKPQHF	TGTGCCAGCAGCTTGGGAGAGGGAAAGCCCCAGCATTTT
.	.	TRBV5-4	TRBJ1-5	CASSLDSNQPQHF	TGTGCCAGCAGCTTGGATAGCAATCAGCCCCAGCATTTT
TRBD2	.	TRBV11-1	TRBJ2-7	CASSLDVLAGAEQYF	TGTGCCAGCAGCCTCGACGTACTAGCGGGGGCCGAGCAGTACTTC
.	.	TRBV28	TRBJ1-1	CASSLADNTEAFF	TGTGCCAGCAGTTTAGCGGATAACACTGAAGCTTTCTTT
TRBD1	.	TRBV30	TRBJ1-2	CAWSRPGQGDGYTF	TGTGCCTGGAGTCGTCCGGGACAGGGCGATGGCTACACCTTC
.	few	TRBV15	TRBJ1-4	CATSRALLGGGNEKLFF	TGTGCCACCAGCAGAGCCTTGCTTGGGGGCGGGAATGAAAAACTGTTTTTT
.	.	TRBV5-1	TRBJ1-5	CASSHDGGSNQPQHF	TGCGCCAGCAGCCACGACGGGGGTAGCAATCAGCCCCAGCATTTT
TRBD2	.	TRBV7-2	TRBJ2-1	CASSLVTSGSGYNEQFF	TGTGCCAGCAGCTTAGTTACTAGCGGGAGCGGATACAATGAGCAGTTCTTC
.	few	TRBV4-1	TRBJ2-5	CASSRGQRGPQETQYF	TGCGCCAGCAGCCGGGGACAGCGGGGGCCCCAAGAGACCCAGTACTTC
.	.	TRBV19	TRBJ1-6	CASSKHEIDNSPLHF	TGTGCCAGTAGCAAACACGAAATTGATAATTCACCCCTCCACTTT
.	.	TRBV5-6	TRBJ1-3	CASSLVAGNTIYF	TGTGCCAGCAGCTTGGTGGCTGGAAACACCATATATTTT
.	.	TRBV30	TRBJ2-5	CAWSDYLGLREETQYF	TGTGCCTGGAGTGATTATTTAGGCCTTAGGGAGGAGACCCAGTACTTC
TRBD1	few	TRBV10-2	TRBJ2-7	CASIPGQASYEQYF	TGCGCCAGCATCCCGGGACAGGCCTCCTACGAGCAGTACTTC
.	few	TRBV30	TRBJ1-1	CAWSVGRDTEAFF	TGTGCCTGGAGTGTAGGGCGGGACACTGAAGCTTTCTTT